This TCR beta chain originates from a study of identical twins. Study conclusions and caveats: Low generation probability was overrepresented in out-of-frame alpha sequences shared by twins. In cord blood, abundant beta clonotypes had fewer insertions; memory showed no trend. Models underestimated out-of-frame TCR alpha sharing in monozygotic twins.

This CDR3 is 11 amino acids long. Trimming stripped 8 bases from V and 14 bases from J, with 17 bases between. On this clonotype: Its antigen is currently unknown.

TCRdb re-called the 5' RACE reads through MiXCR, storing one row per CDR3 protein. The sample has 550,000 to 800,000 distinct CDR3 sequences, about 7.1% seen once; the top ten hold 1.6%. This same sample was also part of a study on yellow fever vaccine responses in identical twins. From that second work: The authors reported partly convergent, partly personalized vaccine responses in identical twins.

Sequenced input: PBMCs. This clonotype was sampled from a woman aged 18-30 years in good health. J is TRBJ2-3 and V is TRBV12-3 or TRBV12-4; D might be TRBD1 or TRBD2, each matching 6 bases. CDR3 DNA sequence: TGTGCCAGCGGGGGGCGGGACCCAGCGTATTTT. Its translation is CASGGRDPAYF.